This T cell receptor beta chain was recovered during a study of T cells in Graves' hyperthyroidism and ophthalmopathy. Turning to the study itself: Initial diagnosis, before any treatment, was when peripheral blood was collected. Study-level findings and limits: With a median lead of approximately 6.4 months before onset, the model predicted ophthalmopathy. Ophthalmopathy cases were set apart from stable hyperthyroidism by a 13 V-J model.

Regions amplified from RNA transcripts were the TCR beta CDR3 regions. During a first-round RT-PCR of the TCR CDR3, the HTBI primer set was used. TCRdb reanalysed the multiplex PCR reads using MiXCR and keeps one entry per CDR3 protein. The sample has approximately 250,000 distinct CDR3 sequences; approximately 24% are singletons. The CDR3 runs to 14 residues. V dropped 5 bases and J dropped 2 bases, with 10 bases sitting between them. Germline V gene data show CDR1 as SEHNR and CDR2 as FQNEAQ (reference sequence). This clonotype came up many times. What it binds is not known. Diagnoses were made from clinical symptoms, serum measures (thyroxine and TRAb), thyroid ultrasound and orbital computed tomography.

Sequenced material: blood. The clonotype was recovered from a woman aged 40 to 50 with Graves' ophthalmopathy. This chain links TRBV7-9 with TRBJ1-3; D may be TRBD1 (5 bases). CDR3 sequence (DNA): TGTGCCAGCAGCCGTCAGGGAGCTGGAAACACCATATATTTT. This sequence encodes CASSRQGAGNTIYF.